The clone carrying this T cell receptor beta chain was observed many times. TCRbeta library preparation incorporated unique molecular identifiers. From the PCR reads, TCRdb called clonotypes with MiXCR, one entry per CDR3 protein. This repertoire shows fewer than 400,000 distinct CDR3 sequences, over 20% found once; its top ten account for less than 4.5%. The germline V gene encodes CDR1 MNHEY and CDR2 SMNVEV (reference sequence). Trimming cost V 5 bases and J 2 bases; bases outside gene matches: 8. This CDR3 is built from 15 residues. This specimen comes from a study of T-cell reconstitution after alpha-beta-depleted transplantation in children.

The TCR originated in a human donor who donated a stem cell graft to a child with acute myeloid leukemia. The chain carries TRBV27 and TRBJ1-1, with 7 bases matching TRBD1. Here the sequenced sample was PBMCs from the stem cell graft donor, taken from the stem cell graft. The CDR3 reads CASSPGQGVNTEAFF. CDR3 nucleotide sequence: TGTGCCAGCAGTCCGGGGCAGGGGGTAAACACTGAAGCTTTCTTT.